Below are 4 T cell receptor beta chains sequenced from a single sample in a study of T cell responses to AZD1222 COVID-19 vaccine. The table came from immunoSEQ multiplex PCR; TCRdb's copy has only in-frame clones and leaves some out. Here the sample spans about 86,000 clones, around 90% being singletons. Sequencing was performed on peripheral blood, taken on day 0 of AZD1222 vaccination. These receptor sequences come from an adult in good health.

V and J are TRBV6-5 and TRBJ2-1, with 11 bases fitting TRBD2. This CDR3 region has 15 residues. Germline values: CDR1 MNHEY, CDR2 SVGAGI. V dropped 4 bases and J dropped 6; count of bases not matched to a gene: 5. This chain's CDR3 is CASSFLAGGGNEQFF. In nucleotides, the CDR3 is TGTGCCAGCAGTTTTCTAGCGGGAGGCGGCAATGAGCAGTTCTTC.

The chain combines TRBV19 with TRBJ2-7, with D possibly being TRBD1 or TRBD2 (5 bases each). Looked up from germline, CDR1 is LNHDA and CDR2 is SQIVND (reference sequence). There are 13 residues in the CDR3. Trimming shortened V by 4 bases and J by 4 bases, and 11 bases separated the two germline ends. The CDR3 reads CASSKGEGYEQYF. In DNA, the CDR3 is TGTGCCAGTAGTAAAGGAGAGGGGTACGAGCAGTACTTC. Full variable domain (missing parts from reference TRBV19 and TRBJ2-7): DGGITQSPKYLFRKEGQNVTLSCEQNLNHDAMYWYRQDPGQGLRLIYYSQIVNDFQKGDIAEGYSVSREKKESFPLTVTSAQKNPTAFYLCASSKGEGYEQYFGPGTRLTVT.

The V call is TRBV10-3, the J call TRBJ2-7; 11 nucleotides agree with TRBD2. V lost 6 bases to trimming and J lost 5 bases; unmatched junction nucleotides: 6. The CDR3 is 14 amino acids. Germline V CDR1 and CDR2: ENHRY, SYGVKD. DNA of the CDR3: TGTGCCATCAGCACTAGCGGGAGTTCGAACGAGCAGTACTTC. Translating it yields CAISTSGSSNEQYF.

This clone occurred a few times. The chain uses TRBV15 and TRBJ1-5, with D perhaps matching TRBD1 (5 bases). The V and J ends lost 4 bases and 1 base respectively, with 17 bases between them. The CDR3 consists of 17 residues. Germline loops: CDR1 LNHNV, CDR2 YYDKDF (reference sequence). This CDR3 reads CATSTEQAGWSNQPQHF. The CDR3 nucleotides are TGTGCCACCAGCACCGAACAGGCAGGGTGGAGCAATCAGCCCCAGCATTTT.